These 16 T cell receptor beta chains came from one sample sequenced in a study of blood T cell repertoires in COVID-19. Measured with immunoSEQ multiplex PCR; TCRdb has only the in-frame clones, and not every one. Among tens of thousands of clones listed, roughly nine tenths were seen once. Sequencing was done on a sample of peripheral blood. The receptors were gathered from a human donor with active COVID-19. The donor label of this sample is uncertain.

This clone was detected once. The J gene is TRBJ2-5, the V gene TRBV1; the table names TRBD2, a call not compared with the DNA. TRBV1 is listed as a pseudogene. This CDR3 comprises 18 residues. The CDR3 DNA sequence: TGCACCAGCAGCCACAGGACTAGCGGGGTTGAGGACCAGGAGACCCAGTACTTC. Translated: CTSSHRTSGVEDQETQYF.

This rearrangement joins TRBV6-2 or TRBV6-3 to TRBJ2-3; the match to TRBD2 covers 7 bases. There are 19 residues in the CDR3. CDR1 is MNHEY, CDR2 SVGEGT, per germline. The V segment lost 0 bases and the J segment 0 bases; nucleotides outside the gene matches: 12. In DNA, the CDR3 is TGTGCCAGCAGTTACTCCGTGGGGACTACTCGGACTAGCACAGATACGCAGTATTTT. It is translated as CASSYSVGTTRTSTDTQYF.

CDR3 nucleotide sequence: TGTGCCAGCAGCCCCGTTTGGCCCCGTGAGGGCAATGAGCAGTTCTTC. Its translation is CASSPVWPREGNEQFF. The chain carries TRBV6-2 or TRBV6-3 and TRBJ2-1; weak D call: TRBD2 (5 bases). CDR3 length equals 16 residues. Between the trimmed V and J ends, which lost 6 bases and 6 bases, there was a span of 21 bases. CDR1 and CDR2 (germline): MNHEY, SVGEGT.

The chain links TRBV5-4 to TRBJ2-7, with 8 bases aligning to TRBD2. J gave up 6 bases and V 4 bases, and 12 bases lay outside the gene matches. The CDR3 totals 15 residues. Germline V gene data show CDR1 as SGHNT and CDR2 as YYREEE (reference sequence). CDR3 in amino acids: CASSPGTSNPGEQYF. In nucleotides, the CDR3 is TGTGCCAGCAGCCCAGGGACTAGTAACCCAGGCGAGCAGTACTTC.

V is TRBV23-1 and J is TRBJ2-6, with D hard to call. TRBV23-1 counts as an open reading frame of uncertain function. The length of the CDR3 is 19 residues. Trimming cost V 0 bases and J 0 bases, with 15 bases left between them. CDR3 DNA: TGCGCCAGCAGTCAATCGCCCCGCGGCAGCCTCTCTGGGGCCAACGTCCTGACTTTC. It encodes CASSQSPRGSLSGANVLTF.

This chain joins TRBV28 and TRBJ2-7; 9 nucleotides line up with TRBD1. The CDR3 contains 13 residues. Germline V CDR1 and CDR2: MDHEN, SYDVKM. The V gene end was trimmed by 10 bases and the J gene end by 6 bases; junction bases not matched to a gene: 10. The CDR3 region is CAISNRGRGEQYF. The CDR3 DNA is TGTGCCATCTCAAACAGGGGGCGCGGCGAGCAGTACTTC.

The chain has TRBV6-5 and TRBJ1-4, with D perhaps TRBD1 (6 bases). The V and J ends lost 0 bases and 8 bases respectively, with 13 bases between them. Germline CDR1 is MNHEY and CDR2 is SVGAGI. This CDR3 spans 15 amino acids. The CDR3 nucleotides are TGTGCCAGCAGTTACTCGTCGGGGGGCGGAGAAAAACTGTTTTTT. Protein: CASSYSSGGGEKLFF.

The chain links TRBV5-1 to TRBJ2-7; tentatively, D is TRBD1 (5 bases). Deletions cut 1 base from V and 7 bases from J, with 18 bases between. The V gene's germline CDR1 is SGHRS and CDR2 YFSETQ. There are 15 residues in the CDR3. For the CDR3, the DNA is TGCGCCAGCAGCTTGAAACCGGGCCCAGGGTCGGAGCAGTACTTC. Protein sequence: CASSLKPGPGSEQYF.

The rearrangement uses TRBV12-5 and TRBJ2-1, with TRBD2 matching over 16 bases. The V segment lost 5 bases and the J segment 9 bases; nucleotides outside the gene matches: 13. The CDR3 loop spans 18 amino acids. Germline values: CDR1 LGHNT, CDR2 FRNRAP. CDR3 in DNA: TGTGCTAGTGGTCTCTCCGGGACTAGCGGGAGGGGGCGGGGTGAGCAGTTCTTC. Its protein is CASGLSGTSGRGRGEQFF.

The V gene is TRBV6-2 or TRBV6-3, the J gene TRBJ2-3; TRBD2 matches 9 bases. Trimming removed 2 bases from V and 6 bases from J; junction bases left unmatched: 6. Germline CDR1 MNHEY, CDR2 SVGEGT. This CDR3 is 15 amino acids long. The CDR3 region has the DNA TGTGCCAGCAGTTACGGGACTAGCAGTGCGGATACGCAGTATTTT. Translated: CASSYGTSSADTQYF.

The gene calls are TRBV6-5 and TRBJ1-5; 7 bases line up with TRBD1. The CDR3 length is 14 residues. Germline lookup yields CDR1 MNHEY and CDR2 SVGAGI. J was trimmed by 2 bases and V by 6 bases; bases with no gene match: 4. The CDR3, as DNA: TGTGCCAGCAGACTAGGACAGGGCAATCAGCCCCAGCATTTT. It is translated as CASRLGQGNQPQHF.

The genes are TRBV6-1 and TRBJ1-2; possible D gene TRBD1, 5 bases. This CDR3 has 14 amino acids. V was pared by 1 base and J by 4 bases, with 10 bases between. Germline CDR1 and CDR2: MNHNS and SASEGT. This CDR3 reads CASSEGGRVYGYTF. CDR3 DNA sequence: TGTGCCAGCAGTGAAGGCGGCAGGGTCTATGGCTACACCTTC.

The genes are TRBV7-8 and TRBJ1-5; D not certain. This CDR3 comprises 14 residues. In germline, CDR1 is SGHVS, CDR2 FQNEAQ. Trimming removed 1 base from V and 1 base from J, with 5 bases in between. CDR3 nucleotide sequence: TGTGCCAGCAGCTTAGTGGAGAGCAATCAGCCCCAGCATTTT. It specifies CASSLVESNQPQHF. Full variable domain (rest looked up from reference TRBV7-8 and TRBJ1-5): GAGVSQSPRYKVAKRGQDVALRCDPISGHVSLFWYQQALGQGPEFLTYFQNEAQLDKSGLPSDRFFAERPEGSVSTLKIQRTQQEDSAVYLCASSLVESNQPQHFGDGTRLSIL.

Details on this clone: The identical CDR3 is also encoded by other nucleotide sequences in the sample. This chain links TRBV7-9 with TRBJ2-7, with 13 bases matching TRBD2. This CDR3 spans 15 amino acids. Trimming took 5 bases from V and 0 from J; bases not matched to a gene: 1. From germline, CDR1 is SEHNR and CDR2 FQNEAQ (reference sequence). CDR3 DNA sequence: TGTGCCAGCAGCCGGACTAGCGGGAGCTCCTACGAGCAGTACTTC. It codes for CASSRTSGSSYEQYF.

V gene TRBV28 combines with J gene TRBJ1-1; D may be TRBD1 (6 bases). From germline, CDR1 is MDHEN and CDR2 SYDVKM. This CDR3 has 15 residues. With 0 bases removed from V and 1 base from J, the gap between germline ends came to 9 bases. CDR3 amino acids: CASSLWGASNTEAFF. As DNA, the CDR3 is TGTGCCAGCAGTTTATGGGGGGCATCGAACACTGAAGCTTTCTTT.

J is TRBJ2-1 and V is TRBV18; 11 bases are a match to TRBD1. Per the germline V gene, CDR1 is KGHSH and CDR2 is LQKENI. The CDR3 runs 14 residues. The ends lost 4 bases at V and 10 bases at J; junction bases unmatched: 6. CDR3: CASSRGQGAREQFF. CDR3 sequence (DNA): TGTGCCAGCTCACGCGGACAGGGGGCACGCGAGCAGTTCTTC.